This TCR beta chain derives from a study of blood T cells in healthy people across ages. Of note for this clonotype: The antigen remains unidentified.

The germline V gene has CDR1 LGHNA and CDR2 YSLEER. The CDR3 spans 15 residues. V was trimmed by 4 bases and J by 4 bases, leaving 16 bases between them. Findings and limits, study-wide: Roughly linear declines in TCR beta diversity per million T cells occurred with age.

Through a sample-barcoded 5' primer and a J-beta primer mix, a second PCR was run for roughly 6 to 12 cycles. Each cDNA was tagged by a template-switch adaptor containing 12 random nucleotides. TCRdb redid the calling of the 5' RACE reads with MiXCR, one entry per CDR3 protein. This sample yields around 1,800,000 distinct CDR3 sequences, of which roughly two fifths are seen a single time; 23% belongs to the top ten. The amount of total RNA extracted per sample was at least 5 micrograms. The sequence was collected from a human donor in good health. Material for sequencing was blood. The chain carries TRBV4-3 and TRBJ1-1; no clear D gene. The CDR3: CASSPYGRGGTEAFF. CDR3 in DNA: TGCGCCAGCAGCCCGTATGGGCGGGGAGGCACTGAAGCTTTCTTT.